The present T cell receptor (beta chain) was sequenced within a study of molecular identifiers for immune sequencing clone quantification. Germline V CDR1 and CDR2: MNHEY, SMNVEV (reference sequence). The CDR3 is 12 amino acids. V was clipped by 0 bases and J by 7 bases, with 7 bases between them. TCRdb reprocessed the PCR reads with MiXCR, giving one entry per CDR3 protein. The table includes approximately 550,000 distinct CDR3 sequences, over 20% detected once. Sequencing input: naive CD8+ T cells from blood, with Jurkat cell RNA spiked in. This sample's subset: FACS-sorted CD8+CD4-CCR7+CD45RA+ naive T cells. J is TRBJ2-7 and V is TRBV27; D is perhaps TRBD1 (6 bases). The source is a human donor in good health. Some libraries in this study had Jurkat cell RNA spiked in. The CDR3 sequence is CASSLSTGEQYF. CDR3 DNA sequence: TGTGCCAGCAGTTTATCCACAGGGGAGCAGTACTTC.